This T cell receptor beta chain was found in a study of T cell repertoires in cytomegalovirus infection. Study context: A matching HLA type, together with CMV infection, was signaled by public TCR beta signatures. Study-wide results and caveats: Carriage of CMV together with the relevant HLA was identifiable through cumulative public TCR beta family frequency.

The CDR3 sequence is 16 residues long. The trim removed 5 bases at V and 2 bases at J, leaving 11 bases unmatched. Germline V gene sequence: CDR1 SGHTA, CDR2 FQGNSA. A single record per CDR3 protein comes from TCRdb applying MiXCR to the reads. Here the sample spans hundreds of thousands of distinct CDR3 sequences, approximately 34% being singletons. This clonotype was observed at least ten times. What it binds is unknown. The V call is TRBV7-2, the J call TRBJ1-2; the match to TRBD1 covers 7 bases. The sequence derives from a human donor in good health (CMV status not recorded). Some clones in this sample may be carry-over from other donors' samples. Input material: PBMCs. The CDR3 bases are TGTGCCAGCAGCCGACAGGGCTCCTACGGGAACTATGGCTACACCTTC. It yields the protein CASSRQGSYGNYGYTF.